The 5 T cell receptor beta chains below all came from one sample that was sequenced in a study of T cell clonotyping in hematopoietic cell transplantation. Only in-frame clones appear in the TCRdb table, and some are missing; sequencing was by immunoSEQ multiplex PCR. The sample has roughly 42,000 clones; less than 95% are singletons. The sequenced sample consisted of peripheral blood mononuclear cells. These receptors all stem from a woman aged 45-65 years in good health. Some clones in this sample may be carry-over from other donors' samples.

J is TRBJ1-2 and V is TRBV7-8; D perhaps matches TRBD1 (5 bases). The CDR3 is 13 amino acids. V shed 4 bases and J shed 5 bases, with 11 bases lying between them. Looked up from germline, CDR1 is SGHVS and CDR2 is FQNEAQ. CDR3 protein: CASSSQGFYGYTF. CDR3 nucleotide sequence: TGTGCCAGCAGCTCGCAGGGTTTTTATGGCTACACCTTC.

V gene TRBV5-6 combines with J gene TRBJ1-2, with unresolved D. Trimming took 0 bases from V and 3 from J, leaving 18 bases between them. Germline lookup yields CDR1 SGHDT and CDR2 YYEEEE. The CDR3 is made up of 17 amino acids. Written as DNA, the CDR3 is TGTGCCAGCAGCTTGGCGAGACTCGACCCCAGTCACTATGGCTACACCTTC. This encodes CASSLARLDPSHYGYTF. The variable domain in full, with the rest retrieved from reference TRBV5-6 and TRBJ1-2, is DAGVTQSPTHLIKTRGQQVTLRCSPKSGHDTVSWYQQALGQGPQFIFQYYEEEERQRGNFPDRFSGHQFPNYSSELNVNALLLGDSALYLCASSLARLDPSHYGYTFGSGTRLTVV.

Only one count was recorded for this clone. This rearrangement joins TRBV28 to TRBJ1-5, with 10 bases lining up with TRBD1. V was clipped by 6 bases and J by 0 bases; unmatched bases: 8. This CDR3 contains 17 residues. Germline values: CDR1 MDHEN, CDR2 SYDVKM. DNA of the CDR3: TGTGCCAGCAGGCCGGGACAGGGGATTAATAGCAATCAGCCCCAGCATTTT. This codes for CASRPGQGINSNQPQHF.

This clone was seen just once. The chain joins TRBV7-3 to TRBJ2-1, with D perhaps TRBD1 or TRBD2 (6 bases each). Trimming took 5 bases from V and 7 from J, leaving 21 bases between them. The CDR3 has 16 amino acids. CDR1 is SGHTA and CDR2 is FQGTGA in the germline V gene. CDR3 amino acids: CASSQGVRGHWNEQFF. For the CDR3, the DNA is TGTGCCAGCAGCCAGGGTGTACGGGGGCATTGGAATGAGCAGTTCTTC.

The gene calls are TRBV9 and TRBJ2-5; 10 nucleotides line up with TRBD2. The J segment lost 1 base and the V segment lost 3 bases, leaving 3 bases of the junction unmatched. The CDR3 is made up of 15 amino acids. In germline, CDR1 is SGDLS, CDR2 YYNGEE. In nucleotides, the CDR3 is TGTGCCAGCAGCGCTAGCGGGGGTACCCAAGAGACCCAGTACTTC. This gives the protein CASSASGGTQETQYF. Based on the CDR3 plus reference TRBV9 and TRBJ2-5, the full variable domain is DSGVTQTPKHLITATGQRVTLRCSPRSGDLSVYWYQQSLDQGLQFLIQYYNGEERAKGNILERFSAQQFPDLHSELNLSSLELGDSALYFCASSASGGTQETQYFGPGTRLLVL.